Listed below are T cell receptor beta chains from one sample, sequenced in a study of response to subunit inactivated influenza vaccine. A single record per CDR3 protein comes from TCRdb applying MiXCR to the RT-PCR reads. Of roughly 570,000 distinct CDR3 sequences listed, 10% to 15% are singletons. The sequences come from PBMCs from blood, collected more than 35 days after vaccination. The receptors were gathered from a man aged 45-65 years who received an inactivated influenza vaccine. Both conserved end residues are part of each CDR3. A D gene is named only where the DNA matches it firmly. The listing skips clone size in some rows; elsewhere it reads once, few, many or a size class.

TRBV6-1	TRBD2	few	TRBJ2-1	TGTGCCAGCAGTAACGCTTGGGGACTAGCAAAAGGGAATGAGCAGTTCTTC	CASSNAWGLAKGNEQFF
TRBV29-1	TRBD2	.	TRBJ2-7	TGCAGCGTCCAACAGCGGGGGTCGCCCTACGAGCAGTACTTC	CSVQQRGSPYEQYF
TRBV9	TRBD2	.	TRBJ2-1	TGTGCCAGCAGGGGCCAGCGGGGGGGGGAGCAGTTCTTC	CASRGQRGGEQFF
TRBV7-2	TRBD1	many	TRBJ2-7	TGTGCCAGCAGCCCTGGAGGTAGACAGGGCTACGAGCAGTACTTC	CASSPGGRQGYEQYF
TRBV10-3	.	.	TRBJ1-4	TGTGCCATCAGTGAGTCGATGGCGCCAGGGGCTACTAATGAAAAACTGTTTTTT	CAISESMAPGATNEKLFF
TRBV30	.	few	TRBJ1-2	TGTGCCTGGAGTGTACAGGAGGTCTATGGCTACACCTTC	CAWSVQEVYGYTF
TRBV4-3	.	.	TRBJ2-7	TGCGCCAGCAGCCAAGGTCCCGCGGGTTCCTACGAGCAGTACTTC	CASSQGPAGSYEQYF
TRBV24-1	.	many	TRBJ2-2	TGTGCCACCAGTGATTTGCCCAGGGGTGCGGAGCTGTTTTTT	CATSDLPRGAELFF
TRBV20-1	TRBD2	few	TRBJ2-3	TGCAGTGCTAGGGGGACTAGGAACGCAGATACGCAGTATTTT	CSARGTRNADTQYF
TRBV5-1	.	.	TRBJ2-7	TGCGCCAGCAGCTTTGCCCCAGGGGAATACGAGCAGTACTTC	CASSFAPGEYEQYF
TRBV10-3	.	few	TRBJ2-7	TGTGCCATCAGTGCGAAAGGCCTCGGCGACGAGCAGTACTTC	CAISAKGLGDEQYF
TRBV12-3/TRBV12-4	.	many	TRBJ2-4	TGTGCCAGCAGTTTGGGGTCTCTAGCCAAAAACATTCAGTACTTC	CASSLGSLAKNIQYF
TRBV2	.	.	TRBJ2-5	TGTGCCAGCAGTTCTACTACACGAGAGACCCAGTACTTC	CASSSTTRETQYF
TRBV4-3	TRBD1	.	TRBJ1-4	TGCGCCAGCAGCCAAGGGACAGGGAATGAAAAACTGTTTTTT	CASSQGTGNEKLFF
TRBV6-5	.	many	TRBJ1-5	TGTGCCAGCGGCCGGAATCAGCCCCAGCATTTT	CASGRNQPQHF
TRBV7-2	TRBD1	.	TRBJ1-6	TGTGCCAGCAGCCCGGGACAGCCTTATAATTCACCCCTCCACTTT	CASSPGQPYNSPLHF
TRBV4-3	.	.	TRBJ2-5	TGCGCCAGCAGCCAAGATTCTAGAGAAAAAGAGACCCAGTACTTC	CASSQDSREKETQYF
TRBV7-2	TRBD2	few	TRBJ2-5	TGTGCCAGCAGCTCGACTAGCGGGAGTTACCAAGAGACCCAGTACTTC	CASSSTSGSYQETQYF
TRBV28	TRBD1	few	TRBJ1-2	TGTGCCAGCACCACTCCGGGACAGGGAAATGGCTACACCTTC	CASTTPGQGNGYTF
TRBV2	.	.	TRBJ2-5	TGTGCCAGCAGTGTATCCGGGGTTGGAGAGACCCAGTACTTC	CASSVSGVGETQYF
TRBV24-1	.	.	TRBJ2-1	TGTGCCACCGAAAGGAGGGGGAGCTCCTACAATGAGCAGTTCTTC	CATERRGSSYNEQFF
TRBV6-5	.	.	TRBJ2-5	TGTGCCAGCAGTTCGGACGCCTATCAAGAGACCCAGTACTTC	CASSSDAYQETQYF
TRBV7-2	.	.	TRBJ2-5	TGTGCCAGCAGCTTAGGAGGGGGGTACCAAGAGACCCAGTACTTC	CASSLGGGYQETQYF
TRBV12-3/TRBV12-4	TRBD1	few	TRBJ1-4	TGTGCCAGCAGTCCCGGGACAGGGCTAAATGAAAAACTGTTTTTT	CASSPGTGLNEKLFF
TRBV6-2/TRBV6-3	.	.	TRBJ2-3	TGTGCCAGCAGCCCCCGCGGACTCGGGGGAGATACGCAGTATTTT	CASSPRGLGGDTQYF
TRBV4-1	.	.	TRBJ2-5	TGCGCCAGCAGCCTGGCAGGGGGGGCGGGAGAGACCCAGTACTTC	CASSLAGGAGETQYF
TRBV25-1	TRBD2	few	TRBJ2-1	TGTGCCAGCACCCCGCCCCTAGCGGGAAGGGGAAATGAGCAGTTCTTC	CASTPPLAGRGNEQFF
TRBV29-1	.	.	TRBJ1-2	TGCAGCGTCGCAAGGACAGACTATGGCTACACCTTC	CSVARTDYGYTF
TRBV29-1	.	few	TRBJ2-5	TGCAGCGTTATATCGGGGACCCAGTACTTC	CSVISGTQYF
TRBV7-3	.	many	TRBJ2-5	TGTGCCAGCAGCTTAACTTCGACTAGACTAGAGACCCAGTACTTC	CASSLTSTRLETQYF
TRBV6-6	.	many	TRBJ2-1	TGTGCCAGCGGGGATTATACTGAGCAGTTCTTC	CASGDYTEQFF